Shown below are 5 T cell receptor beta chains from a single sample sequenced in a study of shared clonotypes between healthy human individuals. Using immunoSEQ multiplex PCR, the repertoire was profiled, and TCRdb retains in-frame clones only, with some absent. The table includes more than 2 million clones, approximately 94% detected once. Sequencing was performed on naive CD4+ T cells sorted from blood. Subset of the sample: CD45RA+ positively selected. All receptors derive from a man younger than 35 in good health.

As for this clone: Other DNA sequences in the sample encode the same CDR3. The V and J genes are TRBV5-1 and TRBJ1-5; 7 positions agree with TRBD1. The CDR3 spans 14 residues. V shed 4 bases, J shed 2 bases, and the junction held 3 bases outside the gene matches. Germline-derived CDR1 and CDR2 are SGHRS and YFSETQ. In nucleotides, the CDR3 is TGCGCCAGCAGCCCCGGACAGGGCAATCAGCCCCAGCATTTT. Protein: CASSPGQGNQPQHF.

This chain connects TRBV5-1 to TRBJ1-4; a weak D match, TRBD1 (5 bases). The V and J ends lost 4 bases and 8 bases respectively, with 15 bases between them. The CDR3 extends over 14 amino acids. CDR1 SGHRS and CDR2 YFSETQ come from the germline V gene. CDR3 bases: TGCGCCAGCAGCGTCCAGGGAAAGGGGGAAAAACTGTTTTTT. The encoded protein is CASSVQGKGEKLFF.

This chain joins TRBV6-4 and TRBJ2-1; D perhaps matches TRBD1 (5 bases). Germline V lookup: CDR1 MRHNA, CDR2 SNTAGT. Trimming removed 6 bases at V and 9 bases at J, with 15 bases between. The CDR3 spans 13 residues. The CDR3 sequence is CASRQDQQGEQFF. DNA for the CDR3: TGTGCCAGCAGGCAGGACCAGCAGGGTGAGCAGTTCTTC.

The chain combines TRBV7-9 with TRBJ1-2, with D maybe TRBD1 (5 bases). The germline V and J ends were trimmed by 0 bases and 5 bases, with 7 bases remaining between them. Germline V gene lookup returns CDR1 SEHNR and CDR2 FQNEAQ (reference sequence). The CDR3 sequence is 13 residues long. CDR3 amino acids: CASSLATDYGYTF. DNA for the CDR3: TGTGCCAGCAGCTTAGCGACAGATTATGGCTACACCTTC.

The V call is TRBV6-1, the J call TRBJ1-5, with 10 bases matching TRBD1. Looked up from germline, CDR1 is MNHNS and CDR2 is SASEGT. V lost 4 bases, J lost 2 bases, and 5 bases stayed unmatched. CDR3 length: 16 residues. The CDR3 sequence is CASSAGTGVRNQPQHF. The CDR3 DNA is TGTGCCAGCAGTGCCGGGACAGGGGTCCGCAATCAGCCCCAGCATTTT.